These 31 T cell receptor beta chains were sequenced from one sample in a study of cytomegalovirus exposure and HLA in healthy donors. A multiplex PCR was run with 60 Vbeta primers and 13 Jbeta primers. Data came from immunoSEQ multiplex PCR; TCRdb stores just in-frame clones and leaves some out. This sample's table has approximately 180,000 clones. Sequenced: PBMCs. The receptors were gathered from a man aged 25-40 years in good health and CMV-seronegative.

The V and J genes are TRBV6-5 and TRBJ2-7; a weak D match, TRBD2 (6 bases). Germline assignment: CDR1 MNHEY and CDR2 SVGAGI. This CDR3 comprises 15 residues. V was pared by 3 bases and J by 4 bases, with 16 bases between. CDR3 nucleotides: TGTGCCAGCAGTTATGAGGGCGGAGGGGTGTACGAGCAGTACTTC. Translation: CASSYEGGGVYEQYF.

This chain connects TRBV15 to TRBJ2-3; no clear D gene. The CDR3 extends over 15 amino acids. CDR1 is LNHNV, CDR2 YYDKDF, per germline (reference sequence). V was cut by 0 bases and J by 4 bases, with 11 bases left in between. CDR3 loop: CATSREKSTADTQYF. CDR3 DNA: TGTGCCACCAGCAGAGAGAAGAGTACCGCAGATACGCAGTATTTT.

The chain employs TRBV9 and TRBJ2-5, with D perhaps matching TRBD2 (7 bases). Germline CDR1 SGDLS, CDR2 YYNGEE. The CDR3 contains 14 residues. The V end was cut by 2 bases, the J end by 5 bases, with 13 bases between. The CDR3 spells CASSVGGLGETQYF. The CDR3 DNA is TGTGCCAGCAGCGTCGGGGGGCTGGGGGAGACCCAGTACTTC.

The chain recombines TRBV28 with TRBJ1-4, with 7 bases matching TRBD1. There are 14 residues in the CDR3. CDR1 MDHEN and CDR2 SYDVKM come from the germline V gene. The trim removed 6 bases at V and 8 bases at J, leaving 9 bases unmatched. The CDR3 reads CASSSDRAGEKLFF. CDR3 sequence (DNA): TGTGCCAGCAGCTCTGACAGGGCCGGCGAAAAACTGTTTTTT.

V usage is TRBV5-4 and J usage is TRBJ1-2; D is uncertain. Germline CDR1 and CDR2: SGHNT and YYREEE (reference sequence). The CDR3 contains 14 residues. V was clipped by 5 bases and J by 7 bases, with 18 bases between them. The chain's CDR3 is CASSSSGGVAGYTF. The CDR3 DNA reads TGTGCCAGCAGTTCGTCGGGTGGTGTGGCTGGCTACACCTTC.

The CDR3 spells CASSYSGRGYGYTF. CDR3 nucleotides: TGTGCCAGCAGTTACTCGGGGCGGGGCTATGGCTACACCTTC. The chain has TRBV6-5 and TRBJ1-2; D may be TRBD1 (5 bases). V was clipped by 0 bases and J by 4 bases, with 9 bases between them. In germline, CDR1 is MNHEY, CDR2 SVGAGI. CDR3 length: 14 residues.

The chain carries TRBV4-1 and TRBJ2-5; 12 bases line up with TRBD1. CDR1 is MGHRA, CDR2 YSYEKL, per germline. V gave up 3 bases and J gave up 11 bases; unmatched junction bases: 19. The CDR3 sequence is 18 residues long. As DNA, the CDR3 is TGCGCCAGCAGCCAGACCCTACTAACCGGGACAGGGGGCTCTGAGCAGTACTTC. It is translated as CASSQTLLTGTGGSEQYF.

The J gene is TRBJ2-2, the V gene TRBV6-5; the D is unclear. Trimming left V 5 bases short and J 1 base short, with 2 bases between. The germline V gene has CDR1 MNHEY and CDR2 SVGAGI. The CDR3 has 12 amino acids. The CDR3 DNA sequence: TGTGCCAGCAGTCAGAACACCGGGGAGCTGTTTTTT. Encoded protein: CASSQNTGELFF.

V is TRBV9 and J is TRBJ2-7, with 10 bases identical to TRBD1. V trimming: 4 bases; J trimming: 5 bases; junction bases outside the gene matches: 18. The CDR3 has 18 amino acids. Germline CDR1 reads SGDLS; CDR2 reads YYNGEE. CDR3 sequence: CASSITRGPGQGRDEQYF. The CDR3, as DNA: TGTGCCAGCAGCATAACCCGAGGCCCGGGACAGGGGCGGGACGAGCAGTACTTC. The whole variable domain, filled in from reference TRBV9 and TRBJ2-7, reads DSGVTQTPKHLITATGQRVTLRCSPRSGDLSVYWYQQSLDQGLQFLIQYYNGEERAKGNILERFSAQQFPDLHSELNLSSLELGDSALYFCASSITRGPGQGRDEQYFGPGTRLTVT.

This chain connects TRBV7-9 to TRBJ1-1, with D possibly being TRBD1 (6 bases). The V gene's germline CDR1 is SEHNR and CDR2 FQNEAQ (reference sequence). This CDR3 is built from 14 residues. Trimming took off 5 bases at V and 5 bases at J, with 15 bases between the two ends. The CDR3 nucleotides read TGTGCCAGCAGCACCTTGGGGGGGCGGACTGAAGCTTTCTTT. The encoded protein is CASSTLGGRTEAFF.

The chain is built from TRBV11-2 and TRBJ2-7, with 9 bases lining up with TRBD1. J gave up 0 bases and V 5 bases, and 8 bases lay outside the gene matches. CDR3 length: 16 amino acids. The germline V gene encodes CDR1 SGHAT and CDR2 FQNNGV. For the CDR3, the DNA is TGTGCCAGCAGCCCAAGGACAGGGGTAGGCTCCTACGAGCAGTACTTC. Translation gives CASSPRTGVGSYEQYF. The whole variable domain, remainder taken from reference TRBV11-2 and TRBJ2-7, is EAGVAQSPRYKIIEKRQSVAFWCNPISGHATLYWYQQILGQGPKLLIQFQNNGVVDDSQLPKDRFSAERLKGVDSTLKIQPAKLEDSAVYLCASSPRTGVGSYEQYFGPGTRLTVT.

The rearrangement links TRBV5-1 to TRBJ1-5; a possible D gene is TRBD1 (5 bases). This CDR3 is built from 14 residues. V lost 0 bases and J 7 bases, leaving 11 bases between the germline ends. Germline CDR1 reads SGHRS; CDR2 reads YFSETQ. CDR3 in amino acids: CASSLVAGQQPQHF. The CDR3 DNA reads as TGCGCCAGCAGCTTGGTTGCAGGGCAACAGCCCCAGCATTTT.

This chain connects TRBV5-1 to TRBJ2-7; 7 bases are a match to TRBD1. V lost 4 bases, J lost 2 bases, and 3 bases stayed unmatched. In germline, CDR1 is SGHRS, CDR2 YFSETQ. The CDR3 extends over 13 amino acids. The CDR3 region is CASSDRAAYEQYF. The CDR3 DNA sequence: TGCGCCAGCAGCGACAGGGCGGCCTACGAGCAGTACTTC. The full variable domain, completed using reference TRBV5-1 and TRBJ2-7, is KAGVTQTPRYLIKTRGQQVTLSCSPISGHRSVSWYQQTPGQGLQFLFEYFSETQRNKGNFPGRFSGRQFSNSRSEMNVSTLELGDSALYLCASSDRAAYEQYFGPGTRLTVT.

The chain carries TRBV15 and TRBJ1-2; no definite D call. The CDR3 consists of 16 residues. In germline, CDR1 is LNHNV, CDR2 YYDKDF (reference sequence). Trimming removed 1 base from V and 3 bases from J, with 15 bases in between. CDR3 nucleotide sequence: TGTGCCACCAGCAGAGGCGGTTTAGTCAGCGACTATGGCTACACCTTC. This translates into CATSRGGLVSDYGYTF.

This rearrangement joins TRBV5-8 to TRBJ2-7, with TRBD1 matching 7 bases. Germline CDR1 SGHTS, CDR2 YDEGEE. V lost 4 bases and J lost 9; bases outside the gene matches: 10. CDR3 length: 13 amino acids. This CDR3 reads CASSQLGQDGQYF. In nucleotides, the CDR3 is TGTGCCAGCAGCCAACTAGGACAGGACGGGCAGTACTTC.

The chain's CDR3 is CAWSVGGISNQPQHF. CDR3 bases: TGTGCCTGGAGTGTGGGAGGGATTAGCAATCAGCCCCAGCATTTT. The chain employs TRBV30 and TRBJ1-5; D gene uncertain. Germline V CDR1 and CDR2: GTSNPN, SVGIG (reference sequence). V was pared by 0 bases and J by 0 bases, with 9 bases between. The CDR3 spans 15 residues.

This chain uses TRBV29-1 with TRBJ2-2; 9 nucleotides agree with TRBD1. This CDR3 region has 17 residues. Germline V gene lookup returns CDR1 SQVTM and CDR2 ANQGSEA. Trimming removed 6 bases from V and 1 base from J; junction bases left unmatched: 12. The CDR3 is CSVAHTGGGLNTGELFF. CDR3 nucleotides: TGCAGCGTCGCCCACACAGGGGGCGGACTGAACACCGGGGAGCTGTTTTTT.

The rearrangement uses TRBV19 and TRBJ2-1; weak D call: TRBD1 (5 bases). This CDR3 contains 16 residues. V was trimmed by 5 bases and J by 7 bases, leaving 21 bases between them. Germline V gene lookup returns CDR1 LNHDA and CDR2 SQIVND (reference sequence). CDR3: CASSLPGRAINNEQFF. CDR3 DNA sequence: TGTGCCAGTAGTCTCCCGGGCAGGGCAATAAATAATGAGCAGTTCTTC.

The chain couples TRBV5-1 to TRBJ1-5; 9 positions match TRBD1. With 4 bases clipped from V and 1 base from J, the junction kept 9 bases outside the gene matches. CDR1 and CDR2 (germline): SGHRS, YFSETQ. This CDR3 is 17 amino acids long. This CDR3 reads CASSRGTGRGSNQPQHF. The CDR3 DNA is TGCGCCAGCAGCCGAGGGACAGGGAGAGGAAGCAATCAGCCCCAGCATTTT.

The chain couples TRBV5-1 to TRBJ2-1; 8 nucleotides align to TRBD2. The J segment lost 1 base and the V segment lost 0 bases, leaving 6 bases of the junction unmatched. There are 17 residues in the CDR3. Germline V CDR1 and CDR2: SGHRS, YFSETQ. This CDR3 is CASSLAGGPYSYNEQFF. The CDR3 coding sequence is TGCGCCAGCAGCTTGGCGGGGGGGCCGTATTCCTACAATGAGCAGTTCTTC. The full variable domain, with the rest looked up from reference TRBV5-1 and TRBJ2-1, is KAGVTQTPRYLIKTRGQQVTLSCSPISGHRSVSWYQQTPGQGLQFLFEYFSETQRNKGNFPGRFSGRQFSNSRSEMNVSTLELGDSALYLCASSLAGGPYSYNEQFFGPGTRLTVL.

In nucleotides, the CDR3 is TGTGCCAGCAGCATGGACAGGGCATATGGCTACACCTTC. It codes for CASSMDRAYGYTF. The V and J genes are TRBV5-8 and TRBJ1-2, with 8 nucleotides matching TRBD1. The V segment lost 4 bases and the J segment 5 bases; nucleotides outside the gene matches: 4. CDR3 size: 13 residues. The germline V gene encodes CDR1 SGHTS and CDR2 YDEGEE.

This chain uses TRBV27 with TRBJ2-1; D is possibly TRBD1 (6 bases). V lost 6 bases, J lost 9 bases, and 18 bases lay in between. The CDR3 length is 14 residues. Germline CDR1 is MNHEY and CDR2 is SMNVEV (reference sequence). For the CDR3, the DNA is TGTGCCAGCAGACATCAAACAGGGTACGTTGAGCAGTTCTTC. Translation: CASRHQTGYVEQFF.

The CDR3 coding sequence is TGCGCCAGCAGCCAGGGACTAGCGGAGCCCCAAGAGACCCAGTACTTC. This codes for CASSQGLAEPQETQYF. This chain connects TRBV10-1 to TRBJ2-5; 11 bases are shared with TRBD2. Germline CDR1 WNHNN, CDR2 SYGVQD (reference sequence). This CDR3 is 16 amino acids long. The trim removed 6 bases at V and 1 base at J, leaving 7 bases unmatched.

The CDR3 DNA is TGTGCCAGCAGTGAAGCGCGGGGCGGGAGTCGGGATGAGCAGTTCTTC. Protein: CASSEARGGSRDEQFF. The genes are TRBV2 and TRBJ2-1; TRBD2 agrees at 7 bases. Trimming removed 0 bases from V and 8 bases from J; junction bases left unmatched: 10. The CDR3 totals 16 residues. CDR1 and CDR2 from the germline V gene are SNHLY and FYNNEI.

The CDR3 loop is CAIGSSVGEDTGELFF. The CDR3 region has the DNA TGTGCCATCGGCTCATCGGTCGGCGAGGACACCGGGGAGCTGTTTTTT. The rearrangement links TRBV10-3 to TRBJ2-2; no clear D. This CDR3 comprises 16 residues. V shed 8 bases and J shed 3 bases, with 19 bases lying between them. CDR1 is ENHRY and CDR2 is SYGVKD in the germline V gene.

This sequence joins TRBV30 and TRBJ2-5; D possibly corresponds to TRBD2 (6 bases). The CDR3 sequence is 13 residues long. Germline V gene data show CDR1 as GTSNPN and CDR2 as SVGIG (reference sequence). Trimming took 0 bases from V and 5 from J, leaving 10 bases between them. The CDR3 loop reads CAWSVREKETQYF. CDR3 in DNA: TGTGCCTGGAGTGTTCGGGAGAAGGAGACCCAGTACTTC.

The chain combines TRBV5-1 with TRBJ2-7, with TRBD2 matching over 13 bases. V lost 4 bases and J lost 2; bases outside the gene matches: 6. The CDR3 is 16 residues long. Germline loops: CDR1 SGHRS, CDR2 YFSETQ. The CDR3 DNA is TGCGCCAGCAGCCCAAGGACTAGCGGGGGAGCCTACGAGCAGTACTTC. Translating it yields CASSPRTSGGAYEQYF.

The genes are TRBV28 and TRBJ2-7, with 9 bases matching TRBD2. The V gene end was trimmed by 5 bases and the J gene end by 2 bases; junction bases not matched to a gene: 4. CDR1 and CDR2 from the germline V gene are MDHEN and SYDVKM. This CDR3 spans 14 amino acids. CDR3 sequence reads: CASSPLAGTYEQYF. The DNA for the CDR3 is TGTGCCAGCAGTCCCCTAGCGGGAACCTACGAGCAGTACTTC.

CDR3 sequence reads: CASSSTQGSYEKLFF. CDR3 sequence (DNA): TGCGCCAGCAGCTCGACACAGGGTTCTTATGAAAAACTGTTTTTT. This chain links TRBV5-1 with TRBJ1-4; D might be TRBD1 (6 bases). Germline CDR1 and CDR2: SGHRS and YFSETQ. V lost 3 bases and J lost 6, with 15 bases in between. The CDR3 has 15 amino acids.

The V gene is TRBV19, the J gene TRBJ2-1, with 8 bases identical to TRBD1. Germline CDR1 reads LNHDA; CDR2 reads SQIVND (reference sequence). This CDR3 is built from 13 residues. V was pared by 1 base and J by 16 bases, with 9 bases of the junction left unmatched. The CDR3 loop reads CASSIGRTGSSFF. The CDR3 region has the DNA TGTGCCAGTAGTATAGGGAGGACAGGGAGTAGTTTCTTC.

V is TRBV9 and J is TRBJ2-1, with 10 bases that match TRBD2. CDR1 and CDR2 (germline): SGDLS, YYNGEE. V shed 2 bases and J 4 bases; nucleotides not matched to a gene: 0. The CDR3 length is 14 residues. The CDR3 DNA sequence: TGTGCCAGCAGCGTTAGCGGGGGGTACAATGAGCAGTTCTTC. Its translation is CASSVSGGYNEQFF.